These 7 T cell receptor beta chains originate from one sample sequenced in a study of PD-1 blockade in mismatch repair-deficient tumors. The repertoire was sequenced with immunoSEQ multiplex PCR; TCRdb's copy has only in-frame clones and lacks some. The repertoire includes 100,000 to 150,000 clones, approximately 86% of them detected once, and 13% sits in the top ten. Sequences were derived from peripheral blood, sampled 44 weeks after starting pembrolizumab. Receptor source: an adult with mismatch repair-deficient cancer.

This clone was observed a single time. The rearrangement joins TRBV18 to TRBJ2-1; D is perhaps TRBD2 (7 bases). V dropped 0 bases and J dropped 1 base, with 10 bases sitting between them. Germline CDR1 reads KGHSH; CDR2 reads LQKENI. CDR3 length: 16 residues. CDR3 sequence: CASSPPGGASYNEQFF. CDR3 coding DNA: TGTGCCAGCTCACCACCGGGGGGGGCTTCCTACAATGAGCAGTTCTTC.

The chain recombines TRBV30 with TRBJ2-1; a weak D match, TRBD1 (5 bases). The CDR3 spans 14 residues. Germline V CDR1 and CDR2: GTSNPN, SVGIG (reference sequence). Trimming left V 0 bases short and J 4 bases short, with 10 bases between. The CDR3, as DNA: TGTGCCTGGAGTGTATTAGGGGATTACAATGAGCAGTTCTTC. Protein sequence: CAWSVLGDYNEQFF. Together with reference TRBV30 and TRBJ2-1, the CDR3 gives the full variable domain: SQTIHQWPATLVQPVGSPLSLECTVEGTSNPNLYWYRQAAGRGLQLLFYSVGIGQISSEVPQNLSASRPQDRQFILSSKKLLLSDSGFYLCAWSVLGDYNEQFFGPGTRLTVL.

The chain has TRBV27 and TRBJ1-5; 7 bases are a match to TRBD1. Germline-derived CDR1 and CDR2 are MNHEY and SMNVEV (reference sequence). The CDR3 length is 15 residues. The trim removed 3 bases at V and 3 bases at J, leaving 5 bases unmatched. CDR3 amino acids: CASSFRQGFNQPQHF. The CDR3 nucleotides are TGTGCCAGCAGTTTCAGACAGGGCTTCAATCAGCCCCAGCATTTT.

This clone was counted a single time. The DNA for the CDR3 is TGCGCCAGCAGCCAAGATCTCGGCTCTGGGGCCAACGTCCTGACTTTC. Translated, it gives CASSQDLGSGANVLTF. The V call is TRBV4-3, the J call TRBJ2-6; D is ambiguous. The CDR3 extends over 16 amino acids. The ends were cut back, 0 bases at V and 0 bases at J, with 6 bases in the middle. Germline V gene data show CDR1 as LGHNA and CDR2 as YSLEER.

The CDR3 region has the DNA TGTGCCAGCAGCTTAAACCCAGATACGCAGTATTTT. It translates to CASSLNPDTQYF. V and J are TRBV5-6 and TRBJ2-3; D unresolved. The CDR3 sequence is 12 residues long. Trimming removed 2 bases at V and 4 bases at J, with 5 bases between. Germline V gene lookup returns CDR1 SGHDT and CDR2 YYEEEE. The variable domain in full, completed from reference TRBV5-6 and TRBJ2-3, reads DAGVTQSPTHLIKTRGQQVTLRCSPKSGHDTVSWYQQALGQGPQFIFQYYEEEERQRGNFPDRFSGHQFPNYSSELNVNALLLGDSALYLCASSLNPDTQYFGPGTRLTVL.

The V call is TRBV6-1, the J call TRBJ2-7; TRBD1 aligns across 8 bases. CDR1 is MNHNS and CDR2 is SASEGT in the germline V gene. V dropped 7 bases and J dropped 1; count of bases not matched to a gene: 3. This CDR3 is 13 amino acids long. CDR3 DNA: TGTGCCAGCAACAGGGGGGCTTCCTACGAGCAGTACTTC. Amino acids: CASNRGASYEQYF.

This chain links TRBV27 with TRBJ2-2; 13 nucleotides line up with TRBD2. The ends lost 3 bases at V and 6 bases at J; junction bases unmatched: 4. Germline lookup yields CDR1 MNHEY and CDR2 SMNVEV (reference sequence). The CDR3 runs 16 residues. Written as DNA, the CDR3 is TGTGCCAGCAGTTTGTGGACTAGCGGGAGAGCCGGGGAGCTGTTTTTT. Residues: CASSLWTSGRAGELFF.